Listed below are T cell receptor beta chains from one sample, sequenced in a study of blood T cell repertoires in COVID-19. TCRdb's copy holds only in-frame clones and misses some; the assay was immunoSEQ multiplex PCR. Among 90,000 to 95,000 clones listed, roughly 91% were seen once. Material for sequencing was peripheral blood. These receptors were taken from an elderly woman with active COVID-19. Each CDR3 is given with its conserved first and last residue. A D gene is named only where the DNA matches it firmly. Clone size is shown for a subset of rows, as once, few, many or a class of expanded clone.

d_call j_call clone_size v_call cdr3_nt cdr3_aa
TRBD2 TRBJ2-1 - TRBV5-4 TGTGCCAGCAGCTTCAGTAGCGGGAGTGACTATGAGCAGTTCTTC CASSFSSGSDYEQFF
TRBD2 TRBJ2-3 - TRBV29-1 TGCAGCGGGGGGGGACTAGCGGGAGCAGATACGCAGTATTTT CSGGGLAGADTQYF
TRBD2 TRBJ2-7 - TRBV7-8 TGTGCCAGCAGCCCAGGACTAGCGGGTACTATTTACGAGCAGTACTTC CASSPGLAGTIYEQYF
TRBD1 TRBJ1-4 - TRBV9 TGTGCCAGCAGCGCCCAATCCAGGGGGTTTAATGAAAAACTGTTTTTT CASSAQSRGFNEKLFF
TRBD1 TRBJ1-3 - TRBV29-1 TGCAGCGTTTTAAATTATGGGACAGGGGATGGAAACACCATATATTTT CSVLNYGTGDGNTIYF
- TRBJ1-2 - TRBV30 TGTGCCTGGAGCGAAAGAGGGCTACGTGGCTACACCTTC CAWSERGLRGYTF
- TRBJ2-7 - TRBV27 TGTGCCAGCAGCCTGGACAAGAACTACGAGCAGTACTTC CASSLDKNYEQYF
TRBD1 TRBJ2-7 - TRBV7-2 TGTGCCAGCAGCCCTACAAGGGGGCCCTACGAGCAGTACTTC CASSPTRGPYEQYF
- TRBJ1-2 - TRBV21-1 TGTGCCAGCAGCAAAGCAAGGCTGACAGGGCGGTCCCCTAACTATGGCTACACCTTC CASSKARLTGRSPNYGYTF
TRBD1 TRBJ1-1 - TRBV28 TGTGCCAGCAGTCTACGACAGGGGAAGGGCAACACTGAAGCTTTCTTT CASSLRQGKGNTEAFF
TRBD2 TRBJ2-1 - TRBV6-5 TGTGCCAGCAGTTACAGTGTCCCTAGCGGGAGTAATGAGCAGTTCTTC CASSYSVPSGSNEQFF
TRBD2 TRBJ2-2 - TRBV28 TGTGCCAGCATCGTAGCGGGCACCGGGGAGCTGTTTTTT CASIVAGTGELFF
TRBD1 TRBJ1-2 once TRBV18 TGTGCCAGCTCAGAAGGAACCTCGGGGACAGGGTTTGGCTACACCTTC CASSEGTSGTGFGYTF
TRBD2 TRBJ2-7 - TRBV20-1 TGCAGTGCTAGTAGGGCTAGCGGGGACCAGTACTTC CSASRASGDQYF
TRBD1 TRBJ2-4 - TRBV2 TGTGCCAGCAACCGGGACAGGGGTTTTGCGTACTTC CASNRDRGFAYF
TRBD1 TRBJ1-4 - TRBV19 TGTGCCAGTACCCGGACAGGGGATAATGAAAAACTGTTTTTT CASTRTGDNEKLFF
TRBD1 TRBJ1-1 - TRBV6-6 TGTGCCAGCAGTTCGCAGGGGGCCACTGAAGCTTTCTTT CASSSQGATEAFF
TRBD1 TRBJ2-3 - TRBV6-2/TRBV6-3 TGTGCCAGCAGTCCCGGACAGGGTGCAGATACGCAGTATTTT CASSPGQGADTQYF
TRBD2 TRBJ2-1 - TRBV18 TGTGCCAGCTCACCTCTCACGTTTAGTAGCGGGAGCTCCTACAATGAGCAGTTCTTC CASSPLTFSSGSSYNEQFF
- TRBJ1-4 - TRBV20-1 TGCAGTGCGAGTCGGTCAAATGAAAAACTGTTTTTT CSASRSNEKLFF
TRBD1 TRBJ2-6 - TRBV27 TGTGCCAGCAGTTTACGGACAGGGGGCTCTGGGGCCAACGTCCTGACTTTC CASSLRTGGSGANVLTF
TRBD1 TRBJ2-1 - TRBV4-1 TGCGCCAGCAGCCAAGGCCGACAGGGACACTACAATGAGCAGTTCTTC CASSQGRQGHYNEQFF
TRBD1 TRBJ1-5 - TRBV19 TGTGCCACCCGGGACAGGCGAGGTTATCAGCCCCAGCATTTT CATRDRRGYQPQHF
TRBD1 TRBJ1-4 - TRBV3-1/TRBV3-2 TGTGCCAGCAGCCAGGGCTTCACAGGGGGATTTGCAACTAATGAAAAACTGTTTTTT CASSQGFTGGFATNEKLFF
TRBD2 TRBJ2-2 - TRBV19 TGTGCGGGCGGGGGAGAGACCGGGGAGCTGTTTTTT CAGGGETGELFF
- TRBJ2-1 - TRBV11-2 TGTGCCAGCAGCTTAGGAGGAACATACAATGAGCAGTTCTTC CASSLGGTYNEQFF
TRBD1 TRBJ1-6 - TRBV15 TGTGCCACCAGGCGACAGGGAGATTCACCCCTCCACTTT CATRRQGDSPLHF
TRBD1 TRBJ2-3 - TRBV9 TGTGCCAGCAGCGTACGGACAGGGGGCACAGATACGCAGTATTTT CASSVRTGGTDTQYF
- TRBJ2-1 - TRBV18 TGTGCCAGCTCACCACCCGGTATTTCTGATGACAATGAGCAGTTCTTC CASSPPGISDDNEQFF